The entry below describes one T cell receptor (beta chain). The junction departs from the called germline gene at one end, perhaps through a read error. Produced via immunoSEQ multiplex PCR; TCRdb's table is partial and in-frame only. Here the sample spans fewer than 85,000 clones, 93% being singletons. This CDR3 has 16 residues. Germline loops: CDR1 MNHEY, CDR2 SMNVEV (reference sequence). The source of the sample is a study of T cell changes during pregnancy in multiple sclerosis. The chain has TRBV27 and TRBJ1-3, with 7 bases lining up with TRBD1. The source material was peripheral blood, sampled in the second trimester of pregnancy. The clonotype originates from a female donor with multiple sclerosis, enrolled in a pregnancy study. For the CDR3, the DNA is TGTGCCAGCAGCAGGACAGGCATAGCCTCTGAAAACACCATATATTTT. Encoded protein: CASSRTGIASENTIYF.